The 29 T cell receptor beta chains presented below share a single source sample, sequenced in a study of blood T cell repertoires in COVID-19. Method: immunoSEQ multiplex PCR; TCRdb's copy keeps in-frame clones and lacks some. Seen here are about 73,000 clones, 89% observed once, and the top ten hold roughly 9%. The sequenced material came from peripheral blood. The receptors shown here come from an elderly man with acute or convalescent COVID-19.

V usage is TRBV3-1 (or the pseudogene TRBV3-2) and J usage is TRBJ1-1, with D possibly matching TRBD1 (6 bases). The V and J ends lost 2 bases and 4 bases respectively, with 11 bases between them. The germline gives CDR1 LGHDT, CDR2 YNNKEL (reference sequence). CDR3 length: 14 amino acids. The CDR3 sequence is CASSQTGIITEAFF. The CDR3 region has the DNA TGTGCCAGCAGCCAAACAGGGATTATCACTGAAGCTTTCTTT.

The chain has TRBV30 and TRBJ1-6; a weak D match, TRBD1 (5 bases). V lost 7 bases, J lost 7 bases, and 14 bases lay in between. The V gene's germline CDR1 is GTSNPN and CDR2 SVGIG (reference sequence). The CDR3 totals 13 residues. CDR3 DNA sequence: TGTGCCTTGCAGGGTGGTGGGAATTCACCCCTCCACTTT. Residues: CALQGGGNSPLHF.

This clone occurred a few times. The chain carries TRBV5-1 and TRBJ2-1; 12 bases are shared with TRBD2. The V gene's germline CDR1 is SGHRS and CDR2 YFSETQ. The CDR3 sequence is 19 residues long. Germline trimming cut 0 bases from V and 0 bases from J; bases unmatched to any gene: 7. The CDR3 bases are TGCGCCAGCAGCTTGGCTAGCGGGGGGGCGATCAGCTCCTACAATGAGCAGTTCTTC. It yields the protein CASSLASGGAISSYNEQFF.

CDR3 nucleotide sequence: TGCGCCAGCAGCGAACAGGGCACCTCACCCCTCCACTTT. The encoded protein is CASSEQGTSPLHF. The chain combines TRBV10-2 with TRBJ1-6; tentatively, D is TRBD1 (6 bases). Germline V gene sequence: CDR1 WSHSY, CDR2 SAAADI. The ends were cut back, 6 bases at V and 10 bases at J, with 13 bases in the middle. The CDR3 is 13 residues long.

The chain joins TRBV6-4 to TRBJ1-6; 8 bases agree with TRBD1. After removal of 3 bases from V and 7 bases from J, the junction contained 5 bases not matched to a gene. Germline CDR1 MRHNA, CDR2 SNTAGT. The CDR3 runs 15 residues. As DNA, the CDR3 is TGTGCCAGCAGTGAACAGGGGGATTCGAATTCACCCCTCCACTTT. Encoded protein: CASSEQGDSNSPLHF.

This chain joins TRBV19 and TRBJ1-1; tentative D call: TRBD1 (6 bases). Germline CDR1 and CDR2: LNHDA and SQIVND (reference sequence). The V end lost 5 bases, the J end lost 0 bases, and 13 bases lay between the germline ends. This CDR3 has 15 residues. DNA for the CDR3: TGTGCCAGTAGTGTGGGGGCAAGTATGAACACTGAAGCTTTCTTT. This encodes CASSVGASMNTEAFF.

The chain recombines TRBV5-1 with TRBJ1-5; D is possibly TRBD1 (6 bases). This CDR3 comprises 15 residues. Trimming pared 2 bases from V and 5 bases from J, leaving 14 bases between. From germline, CDR1 is SGHRS and CDR2 YFSETQ. The CDR3 loop is CASSFFPGEDQPQHF. DNA of the CDR3: TGCGCCAGCAGCTTTTTCCCAGGGGAAGATCAGCCCCAGCATTTT.

The chain combines TRBV3-1 (or the pseudogene TRBV3-2) with TRBJ1-2; 7 positions match TRBD1. The CDR3 covers 14 residues. Germline V gives CDR1 LGHDT, CDR2 YNNKEL (reference sequence). Trimming removed 6 bases from V and 3 bases from J; junction bases left unmatched: 7. The DNA for the CDR3 is TGTGCCAGCAGTGACAGGGTGCAACACTATGGCTACACCTTC. This translates into CASSDRVQHYGYTF.

Worth noting for this clone: Sequence at one end of the junction differs from germline and may be a read error. The V and J genes are TRBV5-1 and TRBJ1-6, with 8 bases fitting TRBD1. This CDR3 has 14 amino acids. Germline CDR1 and CDR2: SGHRS and YFSETQ. The CDR3 sequence is CASRTTGDNSRLHF. CDR3 DNA: TGCGCCAGCAGAACGACAGGGGATAATTCACGCCTCCACTTT.

J is TRBJ2-3 and V is TRBV19; D might be TRBD2 (6 bases). Germline V gene lookup returns CDR1 LNHDA and CDR2 SQIVND (reference sequence). There are 15 residues in the CDR3. Trimming took 5 bases from V and 0 from J, leaving 12 bases between them. CDR3 in DNA: TGTGCCAGTAGTGGGGGAAGCGGGAGCACAGATACGCAGTATTTT. Translating gives CASSGGSGSTDTQYF.

This clone was recorded a few times. The chain links TRBV27 to TRBJ2-6; 9 bases are shared with TRBD1. Trimming removed 6 bases from V and 2 bases from J; junction bases left unmatched: 8. The CDR3 sequence is 17 residues long. Germline assignment: CDR1 MNHEY and CDR2 SMNVEV (reference sequence). The CDR3 DNA reads TGTGCCAGCAGGCCCGGGACAGGGTTAGCTGGGGCCAACGTCCTGACTTTC. This gives the protein CASRPGTGLAGANVLTF.

The chain couples TRBV29-1 to TRBJ2-7; D not resolved. Germline V lookup: CDR1 SQVTM, CDR2 ANQGSEA. Trimming cost V 6 bases and J 0 bases, with 15 bases left between them. This CDR3 comprises 14 residues. The CDR3 sequence: CSVLDQVISYEQYF. CDR3 coding DNA: TGCAGCGTGCTTGACCAGGTCATCTCCTACGAGCAGTACTTC.

This clone came up once. This sequence joins TRBV29-1 and TRBJ1-1, with 10 bases lining up with TRBD1. V dropped 0 bases and J dropped 6; count of bases not matched to a gene: 7. Germline CDR1 and CDR2: SQVTM and ANQGSEA. This CDR3 has 15 residues. The CDR3 bases are TGCAGCGTTGAAGACCCGGGACAGGGGAGATCTGAAGCTTTCTTT. Protein sequence: CSVEDPGQGRSEAFF.

The V and J genes are TRBV7-2 and TRBJ1-2, with TRBD1 matching 8 bases. Germline CDR1 is SGHTA and CDR2 is FQGNSA. The CDR3 covers 14 residues. Germline trimming cut 5 bases from V and 4 bases from J; bases unmatched to any gene: 6. CDR3 bases: TGTGCCAGCAGCACCTGGACAGGGCTCTATGGCTACACCTTC. As protein: CASSTWTGLYGYTF.

This sequence joins TRBV7-8 and TRBJ2-3; maybe TRBD1 (6 bases). This CDR3 spans 15 amino acids. V was shortened by 1 base and J by 0 bases, with 8 bases between the two germline ends. Germline V lookup: CDR1 SGHVS, CDR2 FQNEAQ. CDR3 amino acids: CASSLGGPSTDTQYF. In DNA form, the CDR3 reads TGTGCCAGCAGCTTAGGGGGGCCTAGCACAGATACGCAGTATTTT.

Here the CDR3 DNA reads TGTGCCAGCAGTTTATTGCAGGGGACTGGCTACACCTTC. The encoded protein is CASSLLQGTGYTF. This rearrangement joins TRBV12-3 or TRBV12-4 to TRBJ1-2; D might be TRBD1 (6 bases). The CDR3 is made up of 13 amino acids. Deletions cut 2 bases from V and 7 bases from J, with 11 bases between.

The V gene is TRBV5-1, the J gene TRBJ1-3, with unresolved D. The V gene lost 1 base and the J gene lost 3 bases, with 17 bases spanning the gap. In germline, CDR1 is SGHRS, CDR2 YFSETQ. The CDR3 loop spans 17 amino acids. The CDR3 bases are TGCGCCAGCAGCTTGAAGCAGACCGGCGGCCTTGGAAACACCATATATTTT. Its translation is CASSLKQTGGLGNTIYF.

This clone was counted once. Other nucleotide sequences from this sample produce the same CDR3. The V call is TRBV10-3, the J call TRBJ2-1, with TRBD1 identical over 10 bases. V gave up 3 bases and J gave up 4 bases; unmatched junction bases: 3. Germline V gene sequence: CDR1 ENHRY, CDR2 SYGVKD. The CDR3 covers 15 residues. The CDR3 sequence: CAISEGTGAYNEQFF. CDR3 coding DNA: TGTGCCATCAGTGAAGGGACAGGGGCTTACAATGAGCAGTTCTTC.

V is TRBV12-3 or TRBV12-4 and J is TRBJ1-1; D is uncertain. The V end was cut by 3 bases, the J end by 6 bases, with 8 bases between. This CDR3 region has 12 residues. The CDR3 protein is CASSFQRSEAFF. Here the CDR3 DNA reads TGTGCCAGCAGTTTCCAGCGGTCTGAAGCTTTCTTT.

The chain employs TRBV3-1 (or the pseudogene TRBV3-2) and TRBJ1-1, with no clear D. V was cut by 4 bases and J by 2 bases, with 11 bases left in between. Germline lookup yields CDR1 LGHDT and CDR2 YNNKEL (reference sequence). This CDR3 is built from 14 residues. The CDR3 spells CASSPRQVNTEAFF. CDR3 DNA sequence: TGTGCCAGCAGCCCCCGCCAGGTAAACACTGAAGCTTTCTTT.

The chain uses TRBV5-6 and TRBJ1-6; possible D gene TRBD1, 5 bases. The CDR3 extends over 14 amino acids. Germline-derived CDR1 and CDR2 are SGHDT and YYEEEE. Trimming cost V 0 bases and J 5 bases, with 6 bases left between them. The CDR3: CASSLGQNNSPLHF. DNA for the CDR3: TGTGCCAGCAGCTTGGGACAGAATAATTCACCCCTCCACTTT.

The genes are TRBV6-1 and TRBJ1-2; tentative D call: TRBD1 (6 bases). The ends were cut back, 1 base at V and 4 bases at J, with 10 bases in the middle. From germline, CDR1 is MNHNS and CDR2 SASEGT. CDR3 length: 14 residues. This CDR3 is CASSEGDNSYGYTF. DNA for the CDR3: TGTGCCAGCAGTGAAGGGGACAACAGCTATGGCTACACCTTC.

This chain links TRBV19 with TRBJ1-5; D possibly corresponds to TRBD1 (6 bases). Trimming cost V 7 bases and J 7 bases, with 20 bases left between them. Germline-derived CDR1 and CDR2 are LNHDA and SQIVND (reference sequence). This CDR3 is built from 15 residues. As DNA, the CDR3 is TGTGCCAGTACCATGAGTTTGGGGGCAAAACAGCCCCAGCATTTT. This codes for CASTMSLGAKQPQHF.

V gene TRBV7-2 combines with J gene TRBJ2-1, with D unclear. Trimming left V 5 bases short and J 0 bases short, with 5 bases between. Germline V gene data show CDR1 as SGHTA and CDR2 as FQGNSA. There are 13 residues in the CDR3. In DNA form, the CDR3 reads TGTGCCAGCAGCCCTAGCTCCTACAATGAGCAGTTCTTC. The encoded protein is CASSPSSYNEQFF. The full variable domain, in which reference TRBV7-2 and TRBJ2-1 provide the parts outside the CDR3, is GAGVSQSPSNKVTEKGKDVELRCDPISGHTALYWYRQSLGQGLEFLIYFQGNSAPDKSGLPSDRFSAERTGGSVSTLTIQRTQQEDSAVYLCASSPSSYNEQFFGPGTRLTVL.

CDR3 region: CASSLFAIGGKLFF. The CDR3, as DNA: TGCGCCAGCAGCCTCTTTGCTATCGGTGGAAAACTGTTTTTT. This chain joins TRBV5-1 and TRBJ1-4, with D unclear. CDR3 length equals 14 residues. The V and J ends lost 4 bases and 10 bases respectively, with 17 bases between them. Germline-derived CDR1 and CDR2 are SGHRS and YFSETQ.

V usage is TRBV7-8 and J usage is TRBJ1-1, with a tentative D call TRBD1 (5 bases). V lost 4 bases and J 2 bases, leaving 11 bases between the germline ends. CDR3 length: 14 amino acids. CDR1 and CDR2 (germline): SGHVS, FQNEAQ. The CDR3 protein is CASSSMTANTEAFF. The CDR3 DNA follows: TGTGCCAGCAGCTCAATGACAGCAAACACTGAAGCTTTCTTT.

The chain recombines TRBV3-1 (or the pseudogene TRBV3-2) with TRBJ2-2; TRBD1 is a possible D gene (6 bases). The CDR3 contains 15 residues. Germline-derived CDR1 and CDR2 are LGHDT and YNNKEL (reference sequence). Trimming shortened V by 1 base and J by 4 bases, and 10 bases separated the two germline ends. The CDR3: CASSQAGTITGELFF. Written as DNA, the CDR3 is TGTGCCAGCAGCCAAGCCGGGACAATCACCGGGGAGCTGTTTTTT.

The chain combines TRBV6-1 with TRBJ2-7; no firm D call. This CDR3 has 14 residues. Trimming stripped 1 base from V and 3 bases from J, with 10 bases between. From germline, CDR1 is MNHNS and CDR2 SASEGT. In nucleotides, the CDR3 is TGTGCCAGCAGTGAAGTGATAACAATCTACGAGCAGTACTTC. Amino acids: CASSEVITIYEQYF.

This clone appeared a single time. The chain has TRBV2 and TRBJ1-2; 8 bases align to TRBD1. With V trimmed by 7 bases and J by 2 bases, 6 bases remained unmatched. Germline V gene data show CDR1 as SNHLY and CDR2 as FYNNEI. This CDR3 is 14 amino acids long. The CDR3 region is CASIGGTGNYGYTF. CDR3 nucleotide sequence: TGTGCCAGCATTGGCGGGACAGGAAACTATGGCTACACCTTC.